This note documents a single T cell receptor beta chain sequence. Its antigen is unknown. CDR1 and CDR2 from the germline V gene are SEHNR and FQNEAQ (reference sequence). Trimming cost V 3 bases and J 2 bases; bases outside gene matches: 3. The length of the CDR3 is 15 residues. The source of the sample is a study of shared clonotypes between healthy human individuals. Authors' data handling: For the immunoSEQ data, sequences were junction-only without quality scores, so filtering differed. Data came from immunoSEQ multiplex PCR; TCRdb stores just in-frame clones and leaves some out. V and J calls plus clone size are reproduced from that table; the DNA served to infer D and trimming. The sample holds about 2 million clones, 90% to 95% seen once. Overall study results and limits: Limitation of the genetic and exposure-history diversity represented came from the few donors. Incompleteness in sorted-subset sequencing, despite large depth, was shown by rarefaction.

Sample: naive CD4+ T cells sorted from blood. Subset defined: CD45RA+ positively selected. The chain recombines TRBV7-9 with TRBJ2-2, with TRBD1 matching 7 bases. The clonotype originates from a man aged 18 to 35 in good health. This chain's CDR3 is CASSFRQGNTGELFF. CDR3 in DNA: TGTGCCAGCAGCTTCCGACAGGGCAACACCGGGGAGCTGTTTTTT.